This T cell receptor beta chain was documented in a study of CD8 T cells in ankylosing spondylitis. Study conclusions and caveats: Apparently characteristic of ankylosing spondylitis blood was a TCR beta motif (roughly eight highly homologous variants). As for the disease-linked clones, they showed a CD8+ phenotype and occurred at relatively low frequencies in peripheral blood.

The germline V gene encodes CDR1 SQVTM and CDR2 ANQGSEA. The CDR3 length is 15 residues. V lost 4 bases and J lost 6, with 21 bases in between. In making TCR beta libraries, quantitative 5'-RACE with molecular barcodes was used. MiXCR was run by TCRdb on the 5' RACE reads, yielding one entry per CDR3 protein. The data show over 450,000 distinct CDR3 sequences, more than 9.5% seen once. As for this clonotype: The antigen remains undetermined.

Sequencing input: blood, either unsorted or a sorted T cell fraction (not recorded which). The TCR sequence derives from a male donor with ankylosing spondylitis. The J gene is TRBJ1-2, the V gene TRBV29-1; the D gene is possibly TRBD1 (6 bases). The CDR3 loop is CSVVITGWGGDGYTF. CDR3 DNA: TGCAGCGTTGTCATCACAGGGTGGGGAGGGGATGGCTACACCTTC.